This is a list of T cell receptor beta chains from one sample in a study of STAT5B mutations in CD4+ large granular lymphocyte leukemia. The data were produced by immunoSEQ multiplex PCR, yet TCRdb's version contains in-frame clones alone and is incomplete. The sample has over 25,000 clones, approximately 80% seen once. The sample was CD4+ T cells from blood buffy coats. These receptors originate from a human donor in good health. The CDR3 runs from the conserved cysteine through the conserved F or W. Fields, in order: V gene, CDR3 length, clone size, D gene, J gene, CDR3 protein, CDR3 DNA. The D gene is left open where the match is weak. Clone size is given for some rows only: seen once, a few or many times, or a class if the clone is expanded.

V: TRBV6-5; length: 12; size: once; D: .; J: TRBJ1-6; CDR3: CASAPTNSPLHF; DNA: TGTGCCAGTGCTCCGACCAATTCACCCCTCCACTTT
V: TRBV20-1; length: 11; size: .; D: .; J: TRBJ1-2; CDR3: CSARAPYGYTF; DNA: TGCAGTGCTAGGGCCCCCTATGGCTACACCTTC
V: TRBV4-3; length: 15; size: .; D: .; J: TRBJ2-3; CDR3: CASSLGGTSTDTQYF; DNA: TGCGCCAGCAGCCTGGGGGGTACTAGCACAGATACGCAGTATTTT
V: TRBV5-1; length: 14; size: .; D: .; J: TRBJ1-1; CDR3: CASSLDRAGTEAFF; DNA: TGCGCCAGCAGCTTGGACAGGGCGGGCACTGAAGCTTTCTTT
V: TRBV2; length: 14; size: .; D: .; J: TRBJ1-2; CDR3: CASSEATGGYGYTF; DNA: TGTGCCAGCAGTGAAGCAACAGGAGGCTATGGCTACACCTTC
V: TRBV6-1; length: 15; size: .; D: TRBD2; J: TRBJ2-2; CDR3: CASRITGGPPGELFF; DNA: TGTGCCAGCAGGATAACGGGGGGGCCCCCCGGGGAGCTGTTTTTT
V: TRBV28; length: 13; size: .; D: .; J: TRBJ1-1; CDR3: CASIPTRNTEAFF; DNA: TGTGCCAGCATCCCTACCCGGAACACTGAAGCTTTCTTT
V: TRBV2; length: 10; size: few; D: .; J: TRBJ2-5; CDR3: CASSEGTQYF; DNA: TGTGCCAGCAGTGAAGGGACCCAGTACTTC
V: TRBV7-9; length: 14; size: .; D: TRBD1; J: TRBJ1-2; CDR3: CASSSRDSLEGYTF; DNA: TGTGCCAGCAGCTCAAGGGACAGCCTGGAGGGCTACACCTTC
V: TRBV28; length: 15; size: medium-sized; D: .; J: TRBJ1-4; CDR3: CASSLNRGIYEKLFF; DNA: TGTGCCAGCAGTTTAAACCGGGGCATTTACGAAAAACTGTTTTTT
V: TRBV5-6; length: 15; size: .; D: TRBD2; J: TRBJ2-5; CDR3: CASSLLLAGQETQYF; DNA: TGTGCCAGCAGCTTGTTACTAGCGGGCCAAGAGACCCAGTACTTC
V: TRBV7-2; length: 17; size: .; D: TRBD2; J: TRBJ2-3; CDR3: CASSLAGMAGGYDTQYF; DNA: TGTGCCAGCAGCTTAGCGGGGATGGCGGGGGGGTATGATACGCAGTATTTT
V: TRBV7-2; length: 16; size: .; D: TRBD2; J: TRBJ2-5; CDR3: CASTPGGGTTKETQYF; DNA: TGTGCCAGCACCCCTGGGGGGGGTACCACAAAAGAGACCCAGTACTTC
V: TRBV10-3; length: 13; size: .; D: TRBD1; J: TRBJ2-5; CDR3: CAIAPGQQETQYF; DNA: TGTGCCATCGCACCGGGACAGCAAGAGACCCAGTACTTC
V: TRBV11-2; length: 13; size: .; D: TRBD2; J: TRBJ2-7; CDR3: CASSHGGSYEQYF; DNA: TGTGCCAGCAGCCACGGGGGGTCCTACGAGCAGTACTTC
V: TRBV19; length: 14; size: .; D: TRBD1; J: TRBJ1-5; CDR3: CASSSGQGNQPQHF; DNA: TGTGCCAGTAGTTCGGGACAGGGCAATCAGCCCCAGCATTTT
V: TRBV6-6; length: 14; size: .; D: .; J: TRBJ2-6; CDR3: CASSGADGANVLTF; DNA: TGTGCCAGCAGTGGGGCTGATGGGGCCAACGTCCTGACTTTC
V: TRBV11-2; length: 16; size: .; D: .; J: TRBJ2-3; CDR3: CASSFNPNRRTDTQYF; DNA: TGTGCCAGCAGCTTTAACCCGAATCGTCGCACAGATACGCAGTATTTT
V: TRBV7-8; length: 14; size: .; D: .; J: TRBJ1-2; CDR3: CASTSPGGQGGYTF; DNA: TGTGCCAGCACCTCCCCGGGGGGCCAGGGGGGCTACACCTTC
V: TRBV7-2; length: 17; size: .; D: .; J: TRBJ2-7; CDR3: CASSLRSGGNTGYEQYF; DNA: TGTGCCAGCAGCTTAAGGAGTGGGGGCAACACCGGGTACGAGCAGTACTTC
V: TRBV29-1; length: 13; size: few; D: .; J: TRBJ2-2; CDR3: CSVRLIRDGELFF; DNA: TGCAGCGTTCGCCTTATCAGGGACGGGGAGCTGTTTTTT
V: TRBV19; length: 18; size: .; D: TRBD1; J: TRBJ1-5; CDR3: CASTSQGGMGWSNQPQHF; DNA: TGTGCCAGTACTTCACAAGGGGGCATGGGATGGAGCAATCAGCCCCAGCATTTT